A selection of T cell receptor beta chains follows, all from one sample in a study of blood T cell repertoires in COVID-19. Some clones are missing from TCRdb's copy, which holds only in-frame ones; the method was immunoSEQ multiplex PCR. The data contain roughly 330,000 clones, more than 75% of them singletons. The sequenced material came from PBMCs or T cells enriched from blood (not recorded which). All receptors come from a woman aged 25 to 45 who had recovered from COVID-19. Each CDR3 is given with its conserved first and last residue. D genes are given only for firm matches. Clone size is shown for a subset of rows, as once, few, many or a class of expanded clone.

TRBJ2-3,TRBV12-3/TRBV12-4,.,few,TGTGCCAGCAGTTCCGTTCCGGCAGATACGCAGTATTTT,CASSSVPADTQYF
TRBJ2-1,TRBV9,TRBD2,few,TGTGCCAGCAGCGTACGGACTAGCGGGGGGGCTTATGAGCAGTTCTTC,CASSVRTSGGAYEQFF
TRBJ2-7,TRBV4-3,.,.,TGCGCCAGCAGCCCGAACCCACGGGGATTGGGCGAGCAGTACTTC,CASSPNPRGLGEQYF
TRBJ1-2,TRBV3-1/TRBV3-2,.,.,TGTGCCAGCAGCCAAGATACGGACACTTTGGAGGGCTACACCTTC,CASSQDTDTLEGYTF
TRBJ1-5,TRBV19,TRBD1,.,TGTGCCAGTAGTTGGCGGACAGGGGGCGCTGAGTTGGGCAATCAGCCCCAGCATTTT,CASSWRTGGAELGNQPQHF
TRBJ1-2,TRBV5-1,TRBD1,.,TGCGCCAGCAGCCTGGGACAGGGAGGCGGCTACACCTTC,CASSLGQGGGYTF
TRBJ2-1,TRBV19,.,.,TGTGCCAGTAGTTTAGCCCCTGGGGGGAGTGAGCAGTTCTTC,CASSLAPGGSEQFF
TRBJ2-3,TRBV5-6,.,once,TGTGCCAGCAGCACCGGAGGACAGTTCATTACAGATACGCAGTATTTT,CASSTGGQFITDTQYF
TRBJ2-7,TRBV7-9,TRBD1,.,TGTGCCAGCAGCTTAGACGAGACAGGGGTCCACGAGCAGTACTTC,CASSLDETGVHEQYF
TRBJ1-1,TRBV2,.,.,TGTGCCAGCAGTGCCCCGGGGGATGGCACTGAAGCTTTCTTT,CASSAPGDGTEAFF
TRBJ2-7,TRBV6-2/TRBV6-3,.,.,TGTGCCAGCAGCATGACACCGTACGAGCAGTACTTC,CASSMTPYEQYF
TRBJ1-2,TRBV6-5,TRBD1,.,TGTGCCAGCAGTATTACAGGGGGCAGATGGGGCTACACCTTC,CASSITGGRWGYTF
TRBJ2-1,TRBV4-2,TRBD2,.,TGTGCCAGCAGCCAAGAGCCAAGCGGGGGGGATTACAATGAGCAGTTCTTC,CASSQEPSGGDYNEQFF
TRBJ2-2,TRBV3-1/TRBV3-2,.,.,TGTGCCAGCAGCCAAGGACAGGCCGGGGAGCTGTTTTTT,CASSQGQAGELFF
TRBJ2-1,TRBV28,TRBD2,once,TGTGCCAGCAGTTTACTAGCGGGGCCCGGAGGGCAGTTCTTC,CASSLLAGPGGQFF
TRBJ1-3,TRBV12-5,.,.,TGTGCTAGTGCCGTCGGACACTCTGGAAACACCATATATTTT,CASAVGHSGNTIYF
TRBJ2-7,TRBV13,.,.,TGTGCCAGCAGCCCGCCGGGTCTCTCCCGCCCACCCCACGAGCAGTACTTC,CASSPPGLSRPPHEQYF
TRBJ1-3,TRBV9,.,.,TGTGCCAGCAGCCCCCTCGGGGAGGGATACGGAAACACCATATATTTT,CASSPLGEGYGNTIYF
TRBJ1-3,TRBV5-8,.,once,TGTGCCAGCAGTTCAACGCCTGGCAGGGCTGGAAACACCATATATTTT,CASSSTPGRAGNTIYF
TRBJ1-3,TRBV4-3,TRBD1,.,TGCGCCAGCAGCCAACTACAGGGGGCGCCAGGAAACACCATATATTTT,CASSQLQGAPGNTIYF
TRBJ2-4,TRBV3-1/TRBV3-2,TRBD2,.,TGTGCCAGCAGCTCTATTCGCGGGGGGGCCAAAAACATTCAGTACTTC,CASSSIRGGAKNIQYF